The entry that follows covers one TCR beta chain sequence. This record comes from a study of blood T cell repertoires in COVID-19. Study-level background: Acute and convalescent COVID-19 specimens originated in the United States, Italy and Spain. Sample material is recorded as cDNA or gDNA derived from T cells, B-cell-depleted T cells, or PBMCs.

The participants were between about 18 and 90 years old and came from fewer than 25 US areas. The study counted Cohort 3 donors as recovered given two negative PCRs, clearance, or symptom resolution. Assay used: immunoSEQ multiplex PCR; TCRdb lists only in-frame clones, some missing. The table shows fewer than 200,000 clones, with 88% occurring only once. In germline, CDR1 is SGHNT, CDR2 YYREEE (reference sequence). J was trimmed by 5 bases and V by 1 base; bases with no gene match: 6. The CDR3 spans 15 residues. J is TRBJ2-7 and V is TRBV5-4, with 10 bases fitting TRBD1. This TCR came from a woman aged 18-30 years who had recovered from COVID-19. Sequenced input: PBMCs or T cells enriched from blood (not recorded which). The CDR3 DNA reads TGTGCCAGCAGCTTGTTAGGCGGGACAGGGGACGAGCAGTACTTC. It is translated as CASSLLGGTGDEQYF.